One T cell receptor beta chain is described in this entry. These data originate in a study of blood T cell repertoires in COVID-19. Study overall: The analysed material was cDNA or gDNA that came from T cells, B-cell-depleted T cells, or PBMCs.

The CDR3 sequence is 15 residues long. Trimming took 6 bases from V and 6 from J; bases not matched to a gene: 5. Germline V gives CDR1 MNHEY, CDR2 SVGEGT. The table came from immunoSEQ multiplex PCR; TCRdb's copy has only in-frame clones and leaves some out. The data show just over 650,000 clones, 80% to 90% seen once. V is TRBV6-2 or TRBV6-3 and J is TRBJ2-1; 13 nucleotides line up with TRBD2. The sequenced material came from peripheral blood. This receptor was taken from a woman aged 18-30 years with acute or convalescent COVID-19. The CDR3 reads CASSPGTSGANEQFF. In nucleotides, the CDR3 is TGTGCCAGCAGCCCGGGGACTAGCGGGGCCAATGAGCAGTTCTTC.